The 23 T cell receptor beta chains below come from one sample, sequenced in a study of cytomegalovirus exposure and HLA in healthy donors. Vbeta (60) and Jbeta (13) primers were used in the PCR. Some clones are missing from TCRdb's copy, which holds only in-frame ones; the method was immunoSEQ multiplex PCR. This table holds about 300,000 clones, just over 85% found once. The sequenced material came from PBMCs. These receptors originate from a man aged 40-55 years in good health and CMV-seropositive.

V usage is TRBV5-4 and J usage is TRBJ1-1; 9 bases line up with TRBD1. The V and J ends lost 0 bases and 5 bases, in that order; junction bases with no gene match: 8. This CDR3 has 16 residues. CDR1 SGHNT and CDR2 YYREEE come from the germline V gene (reference sequence). The CDR3 region is CASSLVPGQGLTEAFF. In DNA, the CDR3 is TGTGCCAGCAGCTTGGTTCCGGGACAGGGATTGACTGAAGCTTTCTTT. The full variable domain, with the rest looked up from reference TRBV5-4 and TRBJ1-1, is ETGVTQSPTHLIKTRGQQVTLRCSSQSGHNTVSWYQQALGQGPQFIFQYYREEENGRGNFPPRFSGLQFPNYSSELNVNALELDDSALYLCASSLVPGQGLTEAFFGQGTRLTVV.

This clone was seen just once. The chain employs TRBV7-9 and TRBJ1-5, with 8 bases identical to TRBD1. Germline V lookup: CDR1 SEHNR, CDR2 FQNEAQ (reference sequence). This CDR3 has 15 amino acids. J lost 1 base, V lost 2 bases, and 1 base had no gene match. For the CDR3, the DNA is TGTGCCAGCAGCTTACAGGGGGCCAGCAATCAGCCCCAGCATTTT. Its translation: CASSLQGASNQPQHF.

This chain uses TRBV6-6 with TRBJ2-5; 11 nucleotides align to TRBD2. The V segment lost 8 bases and the J segment 2 bases; nucleotides outside the gene matches: 7. The CDR3 runs 15 residues. Germline lookup yields CDR1 MNHNY and CDR2 SVGAGI (reference sequence). CDR3 protein: CASGTGTSGQETQYF. The CDR3 DNA reads as TGTGCCAGCGGAACCGGGACTAGCGGTCAAGAGACCCAGTACTTC.

The V call is TRBV14, the J call TRBJ1-2, with 10 positions matching TRBD1. The J segment lost 5 bases and the V segment lost 6 bases, leaving 6 bases of the junction unmatched. The length of the CDR3 is 14 residues. Germline loops: CDR1 SGHDN, CDR2 FVKESK. The CDR3 DNA reads as TGTGCCAGCAGTTACGGACAGGGGGTTTATGGCTACACCTTC. Its protein is CASSYGQGVYGYTF. Using reference TRBV14 and TRBJ1-2 for the parts outside the CDR3, the full variable domain is EAGVTQFPSHSVIEKGQTVTLRCDPISGHDNLYWYRRVMGKEIKFLLHFVKESKQDESGMPNNRFLAERTGGTYSTLKVQPAELEDSGVYFCASSYGQGVYGYTFGSGTRLTVV.

J is TRBJ2-1 and V is TRBV28, with D unclear. Germline lookup yields CDR1 MDHEN and CDR2 SYDVKM. V lost 6 bases and J 2 bases, leaving 17 bases between the germline ends. The CDR3 spans 16 residues. CDR3 nucleotides: TGTGCCAGCAGCCCAATCGACACCCAAGCCTACAATGAGCAGTTCTTC. It yields the protein CASSPIDTQAYNEQFF.

About this clone: The same CDR3 also results from other DNA sequences found in this sample. The chain uses TRBV28 and TRBJ1-2, with no clear D. The CDR3 length is 12 residues. Germline V CDR1 and CDR2: MDHEN, SYDVKM. Trimming took off 5 bases at V and 5 bases at J, with 9 bases between the two ends. CDR3 sequence reads: CASSPPLYGYTF. The CDR3 coding sequence is TGTGCCAGCAGTCCCCCCCTGTATGGCTACACCTTC.

Here the CDR3 DNA reads TGTGCCAGTAGTATGGGGGGACGGATGAACACTGAAGCTTTCTTT. Protein product: CASSMGGRMNTEAFF. The chain joins TRBV19 to TRBJ1-1; weak D call: TRBD1 (5 bases). V was clipped by 3 bases and J by 0 bases, with 11 bases between them. The CDR3 contains 15 residues. Germline loops: CDR1 LNHDA, CDR2 SQIVND (reference sequence). Together with reference TRBV19 and TRBJ1-1, the CDR3 gives the full variable domain: DGGITQSPKYLFRKEGQNVTLSCEQNLNHDAMYWYRQDPGQGLRLIYYSQIVNDFQKGDIAEGYSVSREKKESFPLTVTSAQKNPTAFYLCASSMGGRMNTEAFFGQGTRLTVV.

CDR3 coding DNA: TGTGCCAGCAGTGACAGGATCACAGAGACCCAGTACTTC. Its translation is CASSDRITETQYF. The rearrangement links TRBV25-1 to TRBJ2-5; no clear D. CDR1 and CDR2 from the germline V gene are MGHDK and SYGVNS. V was clipped by 3 bases and J by 4 bases, with 9 bases between them. The length of the CDR3 is 13 residues.

The chain employs TRBV7-6 and TRBJ2-2; 14 bases line up with TRBD2. CDR1 is SGHVS and CDR2 is FNYEAQ in the germline V gene. After removal of 5 bases from V and 6 bases from J, the junction contained 5 bases not matched to a gene. This CDR3 region has 16 residues. The CDR3 is CASSQGLAGGSGELFF. CDR3 bases: TGTGCCAGCAGCCAAGGACTAGCGGGAGGTTCCGGGGAGCTGTTTTTT.

The chain employs TRBV30 and TRBJ1-1, with TRBD1 as a possible D gene (6 bases). This CDR3 region has 14 residues. Trimming cost V 2 bases and J 12 bases, with 22 bases left between them. Germline loops: CDR1 GTSNPN, CDR2 SVGIG (reference sequence). The CDR3 DNA follows: TGTGCCTGGAGTTCCGGCCACAGGGTGCCCGGATCTTTCTTT. Translating gives CAWSSGHRVPGSFF.

This clone came up a few times. CDR3: CAWSPGTGSFF. The CDR3 DNA follows: TGTGCCTGGAGTCCCGGGACAGGGTCTTTCTTT. The rearrangement links TRBV30 to TRBJ1-1; TRBD1 matches 9 bases. Per the germline V gene, CDR1 is GTSNPN and CDR2 is SVGIG (reference sequence). With V trimmed by 2 bases and J by 12 bases, 4 bases remained unmatched. The CDR3 sequence is 11 residues long.

V gene TRBV27 combines with J gene TRBJ2-7; 7 nucleotides match TRBD1. This CDR3 contains 15 residues. V shed 5 bases, J shed 5 bases, and the junction held 12 bases outside the gene matches. In germline, CDR1 is MNHEY, CDR2 SMNVEV (reference sequence). CDR3: CASSPGRGGRDEQYF. As DNA, the CDR3 is TGTGCCAGCAGTCCGGGCCGAGGGGGCCGTGACGAGCAGTACTTC.

This clone has just one count. The DNA of the CDR3 is TGTGCCAGCAGTTTATCAGGGAAGGGCTACGAGCAGTACTTC. As protein: CASSLSGKGYEQYF. The V gene is TRBV28, the J gene TRBJ2-7, with D maybe TRBD1 (5 bases). Germline values: CDR1 MDHEN, CDR2 SYDVKM. Trimming took off 1 base at V and 3 bases at J, with 10 bases between the two ends. The CDR3 is made up of 14 amino acids.

The chain is built from TRBV9 and TRBJ2-2, with 13 positions matching TRBD2. The CDR3 runs to 19 residues. Trimming cost V 4 bases and J 0 bases; bases outside gene matches: 9. Germline lookup yields CDR1 SGDLS and CDR2 YYNGEE. The CDR3 reads CASSTRTSGSLTNTGELFF. The DNA of the CDR3 is TGTGCCAGCAGCACCCGGACTAGCGGGAGTTTAACGAACACCGGGGAGCTGTTTTTT. Full variable domain (missing parts from reference TRBV9 and TRBJ2-2): DSGVTQTPKHLITATGQRVTLRCSPRSGDLSVYWYQQSLDQGLQFLIQYYNGEERAKGNILERFSAQQFPDLHSELNLSSLELGDSALYFCASSTRTSGSLTNTGELFFGEGSRLTVL.

J is TRBJ1-5 and V is TRBV5-4; TRBD1 is a possible D gene (6 bases). Germline CDR1 and CDR2: SGHNT and YYREEE (reference sequence). The CDR3 has 13 amino acids. Trimming shortened V by 3 bases and J by 6 bases, and 10 bases separated the two germline ends. CDR3 protein: CASSSEGVQPQHF. The CDR3 coding sequence is TGTGCCAGCAGCTCCGAGGGGGTTCAGCCCCAGCATTTT.

The chain uses TRBV19 and TRBJ2-1; D is unresolved. The length of the CDR3 is 14 residues. CDR1 LNHDA and CDR2 SQIVND come from the germline V gene (reference sequence). The V gene lost 3 bases and the J gene lost 6 bases, with 12 bases spanning the gap. The DNA of the CDR3 is TGTGCCAGTAGTATGTCCAGGAATCGCAATGAGCAGTTCTTC. It encodes CASSMSRNRNEQFF.

The V gene is TRBV5-5, the J gene TRBJ1-4, with D hard to call. CDR3 size: 18 residues. The germline V gene encodes CDR1 SGHKS and CDR2 YYEKEE (reference sequence). Trimming pared 10 bases from V and 0 bases from J, leaving 25 bases between. CDR3 amino acids: CASSQQLPATATNEKLFF. In DNA form, the CDR3 reads TGTGCCTCATCCCAACAGCTTCCCGCTACTGCAACTAATGAAAAACTGTTTTTT.

The chain links TRBV6-5 to TRBJ2-2; 11 bases map to TRBD2. After removal of 6 bases from V and 6 bases from J, the junction contained 6 bases not matched to a gene. The CDR3 has 15 residues. CDR1 MNHEY and CDR2 SVGAGI come from the germline V gene. The DNA for the CDR3 is TGTGCCAGCAGACCCGGGACTAGCGGTTCCGGGGAGCTGTTTTTT. Amino acid sequence: CASRPGTSGSGELFF.

The CDR3 region is CASSPTGGNYGYTF. DNA for the CDR3: TGCGCCAGCAGCCCGACGGGGGGTAACTATGGCTACACCTTC. V gene TRBV5-1 combines with J gene TRBJ1-2; D might be TRBD1 (5 bases). V was trimmed by 4 bases and J by 1 base, leaving 11 bases between them. The CDR3 loop spans 14 amino acids. The germline gives CDR1 SGHRS, CDR2 YFSETQ.

The chain joins TRBV6-1 to TRBJ2-7; 8 nucleotides match TRBD1. This CDR3 has 12 amino acids. Germline loops: CDR1 MNHNS, CDR2 SASEGT. V shed 10 bases, J shed 3 bases, and the junction held 5 bases outside the gene matches. The chain's CDR3 is CATDDRGYEQYF. DNA of the CDR3: TGTGCCACCGATGACAGGGGCTACGAGCAGTACTTC.

This clone was seen only a few times. This chain's CDR3 is CASSPRDSAYEQYF. The CDR3, as DNA: TGTGCCAGCAGTCCCCGGGACAGCGCCTACGAGCAGTACTTC. This chain links TRBV28 with TRBJ2-7; 7 bases line up with TRBD1. After removal of 5 bases from V and 2 bases from J, the junction contained 6 bases not matched to a gene. CDR3 length: 14 amino acids. Per the germline V gene, CDR1 is MDHEN and CDR2 is SYDVKM.

The CDR3 reads CASSDLNQETQYF. CDR3 in DNA: TGTGCCAGCAGTGACCTTAACCAAGAGACCCAGTACTTC. The rearrangement links TRBV6-1 to TRBJ2-5; D unresolved. CDR3 length: 13 residues. CDR1 and CDR2 from the germline V gene are MNHNS and SASEGT. Trimming pared 3 bases from V and 0 bases from J, leaving 5 bases between.

The chain joins TRBV28 to TRBJ2-3; perhaps TRBD1 as D (6 bases). With 3 bases removed from V and 3 bases from J, the gap between germline ends came to 13 bases. This CDR3 contains 15 residues. CDR1 and CDR2 from the germline V gene are MDHEN and SYDVKM. This CDR3 is CASSFFQGRTDTQYF. In DNA form, the CDR3 reads TGTGCCAGCAGTTTTTTCCAGGGGCGTACAGATACGCAGTATTTT. Full variable domain (rest looked up from reference TRBV28 and TRBJ2-3): DVKVTQSSRYLVKRTGEKVFLECVQDMDHENMFWYRQDPGLGLRLIYFSYDVKMKEKGDIPEGYSVSREKKERFSLILESASTNQTSMYLCASSFFQGRTDTQYFGPGTRLTVL.